Listed below are T cell receptor beta chains from one sample, sequenced in a study of T cell responses to AZD1222 COVID-19 vaccine. The data were produced by immunoSEQ multiplex PCR, yet TCRdb's version contains in-frame clones alone and is incomplete. In the table there are about 110,000 clones, roughly 80% of which are singletons. This material consisted of peripheral blood, taken on day 0 of AZD1222 vaccination. The receptors shown here come from an adult in good health. Each CDR3 is given with its conserved first and last residue. The D gene is left open where the match is weak. Clone size is given for some rows only: seen once, a few or many times, or a class if the clone is expanded.

v_call	clone_size	j_call	d_call	cdr3_nt	cdr3_aa
TRBV28	.	TRBJ1-6	.	TGTGCCAGCCGTGATACTAATTCACCCCTCCACTTT	CASRDTNSPLHF
TRBV20-1	.	TRBJ1-3	.	TGCAGTGCTAGTTGGAGGGCCTCTGGAAACACCATATATTTT	CSASWRASGNTIYF
TRBV5-1	.	TRBJ1-1	.	TGCGCCAGCAGCTTGGAGGACCTCAACACTGAAGCTTTCTTT	CASSLEDLNTEAFF
TRBV19	.	TRBJ2-1	.	TGTGCCAGTACCTCTCGGACCCGGTCCTACAATGAGCAGTTCTTC	CASTSRTRSYNEQFF
TRBV19	.	TRBJ2-2	.	TGTGCCAGTAATCGCCGGCACACCGGGGAGCTGTTTTTT	CASNRRHTGELFF
TRBV4-2	.	TRBJ2-1	TRBD1	TGTGCCAGCAGCCAAGATTTGATGGGACAGGAGTTCTTC	CASSQDLMGQEFF
TRBV28	.	TRBJ1-2	.	TGTGCCAGCAGTCGGGGGGGTGACTATGGCTACACCTTC	CASSRGGDYGYTF
TRBV10-3	.	TRBJ1-5	.	TGTGCCATCAGTGAGTCAGAGTATGGCAATCAGCCCCAGCATTTT	CAISESEYGNQPQHF
TRBV2	.	TRBJ1-6	.	TGTGCCAGCAGTGTTGTCCCTAATTCACCCCTCCACTTT	CASSVVPNSPLHF
TRBV7-2	.	TRBJ2-3	.	TGTGCCAGCAGCTTCGGGAATGCAGATACGCAGTATTTT	CASSFGNADTQYF
TRBV5-4	.	TRBJ1-4	.	TGTGCCAGCAGCTTGGAAGGGATTGCAACTAATGAAAAACTGTTTTTT	CASSLEGIATNEKLFF
TRBV6-1	few	TRBJ1-2	.	TGTGCCAGCAGTGAAGGGGGAGGCGGTAACTATGGCTACACCTTC	CASSEGGGGNYGYTF
TRBV4-1	.	TRBJ2-5	.	TGCGCCAGCAGCCAAGGTCGTGGGCCCGACTTCCAAGAGACCCAGTACTTC	CASSQGRGPDFQETQYF
TRBV19	.	TRBJ1-5	.	TGTGCCAGTAGTATTTGGGGGGGCCAGCCCCAGCATTTT	CASSIWGGQPQHF
TRBV5-4	once	TRBJ1-1	.	TGTGCCAGCAGCTTGGACGGGGCAGGTCGCACTGAAGCTTTCTTT	CASSLDGAGRTEAFF
TRBV28	.	TRBJ1-2	.	TGTGCCAGCAGTTTGGTACCAGGGAGCTATGGCTACACCTTC	CASSLVPGSYGYTF
TRBV18	.	TRBJ1-1	.	TGTGCCAGCTCACAAAACTTCGAAGGGGGTAGCACTGAAGCTTTCTTT	CASSQNFEGGSTEAFF
TRBV9	.	TRBJ2-2	.	TGTGCCAGCAGCGTAGCCCAACCATATGGGCCTGGTAACACCGGGGAGCTGTTTTTT	CASSVAQPYGPGNTGELFF
TRBV18	.	TRBJ1-6	TRBD1	TGTGCCAGCTCATGGACGGGACAGATTGATTCACCCCTCCACTTT	CASSWTGQIDSPLHF
TRBV4-1	.	TRBJ2-7	.	TGCGCCAGCAGCCAAGGCCGGGCTCTGGGGGTCAAATCCGAGCAGTACTTC	CASSQGRALGVKSEQYF
TRBV4-1	many	TRBJ2-4	TRBD2	TGCGCCAGCAGCCACCCGGGATTGAGAGCGGGGGCGGACAAAAACATTCAGTACTTC	CASSHPGLRAGADKNIQYF
TRBV7-2	.	TRBJ1-4	.	TGTGCCAGCAGCCCAGGGACAACTAATGAAAAACTGTTTTTT	CASSPGTTNEKLFF
TRBV12-3/TRBV12-4	.	TRBJ2-3	.	TGTGCCAGCAATCCTGACACCGATACGCAGTATTTT	CASNPDTDTQYF
TRBV27	.	TRBJ1-2	.	TGTGCCAGCAGTTTAAAAGGGGGGAACTATGGCTACACCTTC	CASSLKGGNYGYTF
TRBV2	.	TRBJ1-2	.	TGTGCCAGCAGCCCTTCGAGCCCGGGACGGAGGATCTTTGGCATTGGCTACACCTTC	CASSPSSPGRRIFGIGYTF